This T cell receptor (beta chain) derives from a study of blood T cell repertoires in COVID-19. Study context: In each case, the material was cDNA or gDNA derived from T cells, B-cell-depleted T cells, or PBMCs.

Sequencing was performed with immunoSEQ multiplex PCR; in TCRdb, only in-frame clones are kept and a portion is missing. The table shows more than 300,000 clones, with more than 85% occurring only once. V lost 7 bases and J lost 5, with 16 bases in between. This CDR3 is built from 13 residues. Germline V lookup: CDR1 SGHRS, CDR2 YFSETQ. This sequence was found in a woman in her 40s who had been exposed to COVID-19. The sequencing input was PBMCs or T cells enriched from blood (not recorded which). The chain uses TRBV5-1 and TRBJ2-7; weak D call: TRBD2 (6 bases). CDR3 sequence: CASVMGGRHEQYF. Written as DNA, the CDR3 is TGCGCCAGCGTAATGGGGGGTCGTCACGAGCAGTACTTC.